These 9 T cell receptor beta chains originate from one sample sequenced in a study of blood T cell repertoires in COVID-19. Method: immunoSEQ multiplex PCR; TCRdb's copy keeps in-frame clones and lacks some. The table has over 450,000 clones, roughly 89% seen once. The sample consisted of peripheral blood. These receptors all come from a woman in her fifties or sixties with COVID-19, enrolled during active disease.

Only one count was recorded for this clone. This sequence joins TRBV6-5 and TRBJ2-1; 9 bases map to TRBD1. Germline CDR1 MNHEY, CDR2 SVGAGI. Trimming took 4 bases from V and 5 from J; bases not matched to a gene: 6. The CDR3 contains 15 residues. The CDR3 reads CASSFRDRDHNEQFF. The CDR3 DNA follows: TGTGCCAGCAGTTTCCGGGACAGGGACCACAATGAGCAGTTCTTC.

This CDR3 reads CASSPRQGDTQYF. The CDR3 nucleotides are TGTGCCAGCAGTCCGAGACAGGGCGATACGCAGTATTTT. The chain employs TRBV2 and TRBJ2-3; 7 bases fit TRBD1. The trim removed 5 bases at V and 6 bases at J, leaving 5 bases unmatched. This CDR3 comprises 13 residues. Germline-derived CDR1 and CDR2 are SNHLY and FYNNEI.

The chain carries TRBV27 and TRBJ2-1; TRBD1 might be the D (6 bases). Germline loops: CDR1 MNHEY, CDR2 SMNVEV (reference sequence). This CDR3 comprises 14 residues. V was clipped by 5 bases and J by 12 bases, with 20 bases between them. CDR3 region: CASSTRQGSGLQFF. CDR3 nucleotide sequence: TGTGCCAGCAGTACCCGGCAGGGGTCGGGTTTGCAGTTCTTC.

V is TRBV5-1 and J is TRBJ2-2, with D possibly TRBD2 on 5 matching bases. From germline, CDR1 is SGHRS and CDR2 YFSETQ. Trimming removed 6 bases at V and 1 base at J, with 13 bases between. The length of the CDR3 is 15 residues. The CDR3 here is CASTEAAVNTGELFF. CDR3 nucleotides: TGCGCCAGCACCGAAGCGGCGGTGAACACCGGGGAGCTGTTTTTT.

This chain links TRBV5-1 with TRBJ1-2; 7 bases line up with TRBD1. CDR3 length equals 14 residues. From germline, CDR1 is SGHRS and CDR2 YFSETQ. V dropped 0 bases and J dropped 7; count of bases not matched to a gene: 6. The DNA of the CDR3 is TGCGCCAGCAGCTTGGGACAGGGAGGTGCTGGCTACACCTTC. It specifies CASSLGQGGAGYTF. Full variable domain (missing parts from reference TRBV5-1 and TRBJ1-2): KAGVTQTPRYLIKTRGQQVTLSCSPISGHRSVSWYQQTPGQGLQFLFEYFSETQRNKGNFPGRFSGRQFSNSRSEMNVSTLELGDSALYLCASSLGQGGAGYTFGSGTRLTVV.

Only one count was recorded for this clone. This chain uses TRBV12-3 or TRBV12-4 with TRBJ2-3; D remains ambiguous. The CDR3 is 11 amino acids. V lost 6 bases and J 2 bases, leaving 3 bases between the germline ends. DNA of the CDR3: TGTGCCAGCAGCCACACAGATACGCAGTATTTT. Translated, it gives CASSHTDTQYF.

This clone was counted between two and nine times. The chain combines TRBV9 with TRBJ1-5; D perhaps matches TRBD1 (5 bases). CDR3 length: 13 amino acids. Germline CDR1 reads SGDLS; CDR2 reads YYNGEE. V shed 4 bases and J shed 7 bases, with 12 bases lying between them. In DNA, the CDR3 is TGTGCCAGCAGCCCCGAGGGACTGCAGCCCCAGCATTTT. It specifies CASSPEGLQPQHF.

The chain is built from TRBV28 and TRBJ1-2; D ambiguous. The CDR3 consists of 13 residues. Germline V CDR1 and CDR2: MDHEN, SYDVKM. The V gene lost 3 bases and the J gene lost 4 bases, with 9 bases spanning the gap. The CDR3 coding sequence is TGTGCCAGCAGTTTCTACCACAGCTATGGCTACACCTTC. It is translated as CASSFYHSYGYTF.

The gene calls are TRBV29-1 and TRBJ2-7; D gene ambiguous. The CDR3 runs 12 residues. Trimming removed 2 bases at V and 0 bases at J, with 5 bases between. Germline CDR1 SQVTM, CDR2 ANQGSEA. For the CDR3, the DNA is TGCAGCGTTGAACGCGGCTCCTACGAGCAGTACTTC. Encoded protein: CSVERGSYEQYF.